Here is one T cell receptor (beta chain) with its context. As yet, its antigen is unknown. The table came from immunoSEQ multiplex PCR; TCRdb's copy has only in-frame clones and leaves some out. The sample lists roughly 120,000 clones, around nine tenths occurring once. The sample belongs to a study of PD-1 blockade in mismatch repair-deficient tumors. Whole-study context: Enrolled about 2012-2016, patients had progressing, pretreated mismatch repair-deficient cancers of about a dozen types. Study conclusions and caveats: Tumor-resident clones, often undetectable pretreatment in blood, expanded then contracted after pembrolizumab.

The CDR3 spans 16 residues. Trimming cost V 3 bases and J 1 base; bases outside gene matches: 3. CDR1 and CDR2 (germline): MNHEY, SMNVEV (reference sequence). PCR or immunohistochemistry showed mismatch repair deficiency in every enrolled patient. Three pembrolizumab responders had their TCRs sequenced. The sequence was collected from an adult with mismatch repair-deficient cancer. The sample here was peripheral blood, taken approximately 72 weeks after starting pembrolizumab. The chain links TRBV27 to TRBJ2-2, with TRBD1 matching 9 bases. CDR3 loop: CASSFLGQGNTGELFF. The CDR3 DNA reads TGTGCCAGCAGTTTTTTGGGACAGGGGAACACCGGGGAGCTGTTTTTT.